This T cell receptor (beta chain) comes out of a study of blood T cell repertoires in COVID-19. CDR1 and CDR2 from the germline V gene are SGHRS and YFSETQ. CDR3 length: 13 residues. V was pared by 7 bases and J by 7 bases, with 6 bases of the junction left unmatched. Method: immunoSEQ multiplex PCR; TCRdb's copy keeps in-frame clones and lacks some. Of approximately 500,000 clones in the sample, roughly nine tenths were seen once. The gene calls are TRBV5-1 and TRBJ2-7, with 12 bases matching TRBD2. This receptor was obtained from a woman aged 45-59 years with COVID-19, enrolled during active disease. The material sequenced was peripheral blood. In DNA, the CDR3 is TGCGCCAGCCGGACTAGCGGGGCTTCAGAGCAGTACTTC. Translation gives CASRTSGASEQYF.